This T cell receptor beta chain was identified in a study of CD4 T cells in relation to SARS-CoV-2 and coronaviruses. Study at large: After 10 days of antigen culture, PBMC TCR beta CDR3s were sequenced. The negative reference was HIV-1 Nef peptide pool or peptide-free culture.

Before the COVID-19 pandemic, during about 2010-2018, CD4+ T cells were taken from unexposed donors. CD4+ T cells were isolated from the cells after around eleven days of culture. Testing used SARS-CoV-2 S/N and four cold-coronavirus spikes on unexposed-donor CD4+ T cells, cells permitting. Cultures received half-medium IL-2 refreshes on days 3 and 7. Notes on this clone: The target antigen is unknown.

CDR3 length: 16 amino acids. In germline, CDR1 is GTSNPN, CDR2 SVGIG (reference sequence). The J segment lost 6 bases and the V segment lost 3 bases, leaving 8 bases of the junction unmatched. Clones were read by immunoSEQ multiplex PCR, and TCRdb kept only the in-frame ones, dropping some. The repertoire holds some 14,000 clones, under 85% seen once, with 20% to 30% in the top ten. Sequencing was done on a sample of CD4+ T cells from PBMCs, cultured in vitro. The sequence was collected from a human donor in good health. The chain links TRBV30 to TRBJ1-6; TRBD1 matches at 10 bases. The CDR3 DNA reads TGTGCCTGGAGAGACCTTCGGACAGGGGGTAATTCACCCCTCCACTTT. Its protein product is CAWRDLRTGGNSPLHF.